One and the same sample provided the 30 T cell receptor beta chains below, sequenced in a study of cytomegalovirus exposure and HLA in healthy donors (dated by TCRdb to the late 2010s). Libraries were built with the immunoSEQ multiplex PCR assay. The multiplex PCR relied on a mix of 60 forward primers for TCR Vbeta segments and 13 reverse primers for TCR Jbeta segments. TCRdb limited this immuneACCESS table to in-frame rearrangements with V and J called. A share of clones is missing; checked studies link under half to unresolved V genes, and the rest is unexplained. The sample table shows roughly 180,000 clones, and roughly 10% are seen once. Over 1% of the sample comes from the top ten. Specimen: PBMCs. The source is a woman in her 30s in good health and CMV-seropositive.

This clone has more than one count but fewer than ten. The chain recombines TRBV19 with TRBJ2-7; 8 bases align to TRBD2. CDR1 and CDR2 from the germline V gene are LNHDA and SQIVND (reference sequence). The CDR3 runs 12 residues. V was clipped by 3 bases and J by 6 bases; unmatched bases: 1. Here the CDR3 DNA reads TGTGCCAGTAGTATCGGGACTAGCGAGCAGTACTTC. This translates into CASSIGTSEQYF.

The rearrangement joins TRBV20-1 to TRBJ2-4, with 11 bases fitting TRBD2. Germline values: CDR1 DFQATT, CDR2 SNEGSKA (reference sequence). This CDR3 contains 11 residues. The V segment lost 6 bases and the J segment 13 bases; nucleotides outside the gene matches: 5. CDR3 loop: CSALGTSGQYF. The CDR3, as DNA: TGCAGTGCACTCGGGACTAGCGGCCAGTACTTC.

In this sample, this clone turned up a few times. V gene TRBV7-9 combines with J gene TRBJ2-7; 7 positions agree with TRBD1. The CDR3 consists of 17 residues. V lost 0 bases and J lost 1; bases outside the gene matches: 9. Per the germline V gene, CDR1 is SEHNR and CDR2 is FQNEAQ (reference sequence). CDR3 loop: CASSLAPPGQWSYEQYF. The CDR3 DNA reads as TGTGCCAGCAGCTTAGCTCCCCCGGGACAGTGGTCCTACGAGCAGTACTTC.

The chain combines TRBV2 with TRBJ2-7; D is perhaps TRBD1 (6 bases). The V gene's germline CDR1 is SNHLY and CDR2 FYNNEI. The V and J ends lost 7 bases and 10 bases respectively, with 17 bases between them. This CDR3 is 12 amino acids long. The CDR3 loop is CASKDDTRGQYF. In DNA, the CDR3 is TGTGCCAGCAAAGACGATACCAGGGGCCAGTACTTC.

V is TRBV7-6 and J is TRBJ1-4; D is unclear. The V end was cut by 1 base, the J end by 4 bases, with 16 bases between. Germline CDR1 SGHVS, CDR2 FNYEAQ. The CDR3 spans 17 residues. CDR3 residues: CASSLEERAGFNEKLFF. In nucleotides, the CDR3 is TGTGCCAGCAGCTTAGAGGAGAGGGCAGGCTTTAATGAAAAACTGTTTTTT.

This clone was detected a few times. This chain links TRBV30 with TRBJ1-4, with 9 bases matching TRBD1. The CDR3 spans 16 residues. The V gene's germline CDR1 is GTSNPN and CDR2 SVGIG (reference sequence). V lost 3 bases, J lost 0 bases, and 5 bases stayed unmatched. The CDR3 DNA reads TGTGCCTGGAGGCCCCGACAGGGGGCAACTAATGAAAAACTGTTTTTT. Its translation is CAWRPRQGATNEKLFF.

The genes are TRBV20-1 and TRBJ2-3; perhaps TRBD2 as D (5 bases). Germline V gene lookup returns CDR1 DFQATT and CDR2 SNEGSKA (reference sequence). Trimming shortened V by 8 bases and J by 12 bases, and 12 bases separated the two germline ends. The CDR3 length is 9 residues. The CDR3 region is CSPGGIQYF. In nucleotides, the CDR3 is TGCAGTCCAGGAGGAATTCAGTATTTT.

This clone turned up a few times. The V call is TRBV11-1, the J call TRBJ2-5, with D perhaps TRBD1 (5 bases). V was shortened by 2 bases and J by 0 bases, with 7 bases between the two germline ends. CDR3 size: 14 residues. CDR1 and CDR2 from the germline V gene are SGHAT and FQDESV (reference sequence). The CDR3 spells CASSLSTDQETQYF. The CDR3 region has the DNA TGTGCCAGCAGCTTATCGACAGACCAAGAGACCCAGTACTTC.

This sequence joins TRBV5-1 and TRBJ2-7; 10 nucleotides agree with TRBD2. CDR1 SGHRS and CDR2 YFSETQ come from the germline V gene. The CDR3 extends over 14 amino acids. The trim removed 2 bases at V and 4 bases at J, leaving 3 bases unmatched. This CDR3 reads CASSFSGRQYEQYF. CDR3 coding DNA: TGCGCCAGCAGCTTTAGCGGGAGGCAATACGAGCAGTACTTC.

The chain couples TRBV5-1 to TRBJ1-1; possibly TRBD1 for D (5 bases). Trimming stripped 4 bases from V and 1 base from J, with 11 bases between. CDR1 SGHRS and CDR2 YFSETQ come from the germline V gene. The CDR3 totals 14 residues. CDR3: CASSPRGENTEAFF. CDR3 nucleotides: TGCGCCAGCAGCCCCCGGGGGGAGAACACTGAAGCTTTCTTT.

This clone was detected only a few times. The chain joins TRBV5-6 to TRBJ1-5, with D perhaps matching TRBD1 (6 bases). This CDR3 spans 15 amino acids. CDR1 is SGHDT, CDR2 YYEEEE, per germline. V lost 1 base to trimming and J lost 5 bases, with 13 bases between them. This CDR3 reads CASSLREQGHQPQHF. CDR3 nucleotides: TGTGCCAGCAGCTTGCGCGAACAGGGACATCAGCCCCAGCATTTT.

This clone was observed a few times. The genes are TRBV9 and TRBJ2-2; TRBD2 matches at 10 bases. Germline loops: CDR1 SGDLS, CDR2 YYNGEE. This CDR3 contains 18 residues. V trimming: 4 bases; J trimming: 6 bases; junction bases outside the gene matches: 15. The CDR3, as DNA: TGTGCCAGCAGCAGCTTACCGGGATCTAGCGGGAGTGCCGGGGAGCTGTTTTTT. Protein product: CASSSLPGSSGSAGELFF.

Regarding this clone: Other DNA sequences from this sample encode an identical CDR3 as well. The chain links TRBV7-9 to TRBJ2-6; no reliable D call. Germline CDR1 SEHNR, CDR2 FQNEAQ (reference sequence). The V and J ends lost 3 bases and 1 base respectively, with 7 bases between them. The CDR3 extends over 15 amino acids. The CDR3 protein is CASSFQSSGANVLTF. In DNA, the CDR3 is TGTGCCAGCAGCTTCCAGTCTTCTGGGGCCAACGTCCTGACTTTC.

This clone was observed a handful of times. The V gene is TRBV11-2, the J gene TRBJ1-2, with D uncertain. The CDR3 has 13 amino acids. Trimming left V 4 bases short and J 8 bases short, with 14 bases between. Germline lookup yields CDR1 SGHAT and CDR2 FQNNGV. Written as DNA, the CDR3 is TGTGCCAGCAGCTCCAGACCCGGGTACGGCTACACCTTC. Encoded protein: CASSSRPGYGYTF.

V is TRBV19 and J is TRBJ2-7, with TRBD2 matching over 11 bases. The V gene end was trimmed by 5 bases and the J gene end by 5 bases; junction bases not matched to a gene: 8. There are 15 residues in the CDR3. The germline CDR1 and CDR2 sequences are LNHDA and SQIVND (reference sequence). Here the CDR3 DNA reads TGTGCCAGTAGTGCCAATAGCGGGAGGGAGGACGAGCAGTACTTC. Protein: CASSANSGREDEQYF.

V and J are TRBV5-1 and TRBJ1-3; 8 positions match TRBD1. Germline V gene data show CDR1 as SGHRS and CDR2 as YFSETQ. V shed 4 bases, J shed 0 bases, and the junction held 6 bases outside the gene matches. The CDR3 totals 16 residues. CDR3 in DNA: TGCGCCAGCAGCCTTGGGGACAGGCACTCTGGAAACACCATATATTTT. Its protein is CASSLGDRHSGNTIYF.

This clone was counted a few times. V and J are TRBV7-9 and TRBJ2-7, with a tentative D call TRBD1 (6 bases). The CDR3 is made up of 12 amino acids. Trimming left V 4 bases short and J 6 bases short, with 10 bases between. Germline CDR1 and CDR2: SEHNR and FQNEAQ (reference sequence). CDR3 region: CASSSPRGEQYF. In DNA, the CDR3 is TGTGCCAGCAGCTCCCCCAGGGGCGAGCAGTACTTC.

CDR3 DNA: TGTGCCAGCAGCTTAAGTTTACAGGATACGCAGTATTTT. The encoded protein is CASSLSLQDTQYF. This chain uses TRBV11-2 with TRBJ2-3, with D unresolved. Germline CDR1 reads SGHAT; CDR2 reads FQNNGV. Trimming left V 2 bases short and J 6 bases short, with 9 bases between. The CDR3 is 13 residues long.

This chain joins TRBV2 and TRBJ1-5, with D perhaps TRBD1 (6 bases). CDR3 size: 13 residues. The V gene's germline CDR1 is SNHLY and CDR2 FYNNEI. Trimming left V 6 bases short and J 4 bases short, with 10 bases between. CDR3 loop: CASRRTVNQPQHF. The DNA for the CDR3 is TGTGCCAGCAGGAGGACAGTAAATCAGCCCCAGCATTTT.

A few counts support this clone. The V call is TRBV7-9, the J call TRBJ2-3; TRBD2 agrees at 13 bases. The length of the CDR3 is 16 residues. V lost 4 bases to trimming and J lost 5 bases; unmatched junction nucleotides: 6. CDR1 is SEHNR, CDR2 FQNEAQ, per germline (reference sequence). The DNA of the CDR3 is TGTGCCAGCAGCTCGCGACTAGCGGGAGGAAGAGATACGCAGTATTTT. As protein: CASSSRLAGGRDTQYF.

In this sample, this clone turned up a few times. The V gene is TRBV6-5, the J gene TRBJ2-5, with 8 bases aligning to TRBD1. Germline lookup yields CDR1 MNHEY and CDR2 SVGAGI. This CDR3 is built from 15 residues. V gave up 6 bases and J gave up 4 bases; unmatched junction bases: 10. CDR3 bases: TGTGCCAGCAGCCCGACAGGGGTGGAGGGAGAGACCCAGTACTTC. Translated: CASSPTGVEGETQYF.

This chain connects TRBV6-5 to TRBJ2-6, with a possible D match to TRBD1 (5 bases). Germline CDR1 is MNHEY and CDR2 is SVGAGI. Trimming removed 0 bases at V and 4 bases at J, with 10 bases between. The CDR3 is made up of 16 amino acids. The CDR3 loop reads CASSYSGAYGANVLTF. The CDR3 region has the DNA TGTGCCAGCAGTTACTCAGGGGCGTACGGGGCCAACGTCCTGACTTTC.

This sequence joins TRBV7-9 and TRBJ2-6, with TRBD2 as a possible D gene (5 bases). This CDR3 is built from 15 residues. Per germline, CDR1 SEHNR and CDR2 FQNEAQ (reference sequence). Trimming stripped 1 base from V and 4 bases from J, with 8 bases between. The CDR3 DNA sequence: TGTGCCAGCAGCTTAGGAGGGTCCGGGGCCAACGTCCTGACTTTC. It codes for CASSLGGSGANVLTF.

The gene calls are TRBV10-1 and TRBJ2-5; D is possibly TRBD1 (5 bases). The ends were cut back, 5 bases at V and 0 bases at J, with 13 bases in the middle. CDR3 length: 15 amino acids. Germline-derived CDR1 and CDR2 are WNHNN and SYGVQD (reference sequence). The DNA for the CDR3 is TGCGCCAGCAGTTTGCCCAGGGCGTACCAAGAGACCCAGTACTTC. Its translation is CASSLPRAYQETQYF.

CDR3 region: CASSYGGGIDEQFF. CDR3 DNA sequence: TGTGCCAGCAGTTACGGTGGAGGCATTGATGAGCAGTTCTTC. This chain connects TRBV6-5 to TRBJ2-1, with TRBD2 as a possible D gene (5 bases). This CDR3 is 14 amino acids long. CDR1 is MNHEY, CDR2 SVGAGI, per germline. V gave up 2 bases and J gave up 8 bases, with 13 bases separating them.

CDR3 in DNA: TGCGCCAGCAATACAGGGGTCGCGAGCTCCTACAATGAGCAGTTCTTC. It is translated as CASNTGVASSYNEQFF. V gene TRBV5-1 combines with J gene TRBJ2-1; 7 bases fit TRBD1. Germline V gene sequence: CDR1 SGHRS, CDR2 YFSETQ. The CDR3 extends over 16 amino acids. With 6 bases clipped from V and 0 bases from J, the junction kept 9 bases outside the gene matches.

The chain uses TRBV30 and TRBJ1-2; D gene ambiguous. Germline CDR1 is GTSNPN and CDR2 is SVGIG (reference sequence). Trimming took 1 base from V and 8 from J, leaving 20 bases between them. This CDR3 is built from 15 residues. The CDR3, as DNA: TGTGCCTGGAGTGGACAACCGTGGGGAGGGAAGGGCTACACCTTC. It codes for CAWSGQPWGGKGYTF.

The chain is built from TRBV5-1 and TRBJ2-5; D might be TRBD1 (6 bases). The V end lost 1 base, the J end lost 5 bases, and 18 bases lay between the germline ends. Germline CDR1 and CDR2: SGHRS and YFSETQ. This CDR3 contains 16 residues. The chain's CDR3 is CASSLRQVSMGETQYF. The CDR3 region has the DNA TGCGCCAGCAGCTTGAGACAGGTTTCGATGGGGGAGACCCAGTACTTC.

J is TRBJ2-1 and V is TRBV27; D is possibly TRBD2 (6 bases). Germline V gene lookup returns CDR1 MNHEY and CDR2 SMNVEV (reference sequence). V lost 5 bases, J lost 1 base, and 15 bases lay in between. CDR3 length: 16 residues. The chain's CDR3 is CASSRPGTVSYNEQFF. CDR3 DNA: TGTGCCAGCAGTCGACCCGGGACTGTATCCTACAATGAGCAGTTCTTC.

The chain links TRBV5-6 to TRBJ2-2; D not resolved. The ends were cut back, 9 bases at V and 1 base at J, with 16 bases in the middle. CDR1 and CDR2 from the germline V gene are SGHDT and YYEEEE. CDR3 size: 15 residues. Here the CDR3 DNA reads TGTGCCACCAGTTGGATTGGCGGGAACACCGGGGAGCTGTTTTTT. This gives the protein CATSWIGGNTGELFF.